This T cell receptor (beta chain) was sequenced for a study of cytomegalovirus exposure and HLA in healthy donors. The V end lost 1 base, the J end lost 3 bases, and 19 bases lay between the germline ends. CDR1 and CDR2 (germline): SGHVS, FQNEAQ. The length of the CDR3 is 17 residues. The repertoire was sequenced with immunoSEQ multiplex PCR; TCRdb's copy has only in-frame clones and lacks some. In the table there are 60,000 to 85,000 clones, roughly 94% of which are singletons. The V gene is TRBV7-8, the J gene TRBJ2-7; D not resolved. The sample was PBMCs. This sequence originates from a man between 18 and 29 years old in good health and CMV-seropositive. The CDR3 nucleotides are TGTGCCAGCAGCTTAGATAGCAGTCCCCGAAAATTCTACGAGCAGTACTTC. Its translation is CASSLDSSPRKFYEQYF.